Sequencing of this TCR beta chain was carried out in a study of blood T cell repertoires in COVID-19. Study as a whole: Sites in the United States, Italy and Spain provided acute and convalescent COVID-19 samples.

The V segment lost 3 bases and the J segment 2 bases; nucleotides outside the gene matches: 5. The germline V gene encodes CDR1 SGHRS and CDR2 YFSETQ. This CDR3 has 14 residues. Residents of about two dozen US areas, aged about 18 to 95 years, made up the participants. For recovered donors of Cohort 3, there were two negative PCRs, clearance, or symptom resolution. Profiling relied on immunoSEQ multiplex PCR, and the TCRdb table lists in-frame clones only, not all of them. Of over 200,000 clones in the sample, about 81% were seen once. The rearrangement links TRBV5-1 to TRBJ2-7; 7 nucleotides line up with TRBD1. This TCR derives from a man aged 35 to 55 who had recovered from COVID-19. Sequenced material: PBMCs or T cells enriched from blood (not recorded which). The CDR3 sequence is CASSSGQAPYEQYF. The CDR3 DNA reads TGCGCCAGCAGCTCCGGACAGGCCCCCTACGAGCAGTACTTC.